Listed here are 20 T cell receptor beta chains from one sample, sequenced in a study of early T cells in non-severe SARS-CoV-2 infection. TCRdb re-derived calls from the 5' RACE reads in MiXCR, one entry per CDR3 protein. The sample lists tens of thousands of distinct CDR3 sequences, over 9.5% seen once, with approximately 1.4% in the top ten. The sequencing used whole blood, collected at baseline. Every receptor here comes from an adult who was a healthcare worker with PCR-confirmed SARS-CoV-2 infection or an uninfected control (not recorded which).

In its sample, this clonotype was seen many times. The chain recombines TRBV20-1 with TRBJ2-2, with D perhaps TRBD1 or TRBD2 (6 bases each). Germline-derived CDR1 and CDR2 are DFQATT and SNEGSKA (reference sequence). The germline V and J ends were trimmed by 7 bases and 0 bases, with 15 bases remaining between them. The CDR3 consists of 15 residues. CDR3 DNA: TGCAGTGTCGAGTCGGGGGCCACGAACACCGGGGAGCTGTTTTTT. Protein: CSVESGATNTGELFF.

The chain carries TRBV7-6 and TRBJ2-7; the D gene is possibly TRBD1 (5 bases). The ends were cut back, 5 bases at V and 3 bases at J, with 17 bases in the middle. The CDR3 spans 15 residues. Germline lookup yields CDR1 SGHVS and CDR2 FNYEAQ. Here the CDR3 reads CASSPGLRGRYEQYF. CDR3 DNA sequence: TGTGCCAGCAGCCCTGGTCTTAGGGGCCGCTACGAGCAGTACTTC.

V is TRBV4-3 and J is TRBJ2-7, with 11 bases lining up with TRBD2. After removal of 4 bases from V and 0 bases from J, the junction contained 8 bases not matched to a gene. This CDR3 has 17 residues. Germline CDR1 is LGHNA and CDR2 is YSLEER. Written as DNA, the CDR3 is TGCGCCAGCAGCCCCTCCTTACTAGCGGGAGACTCCTACGAGCAGTACTTC. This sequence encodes CASSPSLLAGDSYEQYF.

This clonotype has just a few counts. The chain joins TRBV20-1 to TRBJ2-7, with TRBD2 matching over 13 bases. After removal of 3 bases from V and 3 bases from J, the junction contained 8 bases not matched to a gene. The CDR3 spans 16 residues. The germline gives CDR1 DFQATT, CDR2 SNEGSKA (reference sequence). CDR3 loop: CSARDTSGRVGYEQYF. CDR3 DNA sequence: TGCAGTGCTAGGGACACTAGCGGGAGGGTTGGCTACGAGCAGTACTTC.

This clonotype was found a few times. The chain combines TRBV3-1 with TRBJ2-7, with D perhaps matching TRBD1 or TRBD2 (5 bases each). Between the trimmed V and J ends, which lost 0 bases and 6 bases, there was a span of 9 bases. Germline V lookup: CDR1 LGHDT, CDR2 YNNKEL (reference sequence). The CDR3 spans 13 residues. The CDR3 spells CASSQDWGSEQYF. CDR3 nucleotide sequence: TGTGCCAGCAGCCAAGACTGGGGGAGCGAGCAGTACTTC.

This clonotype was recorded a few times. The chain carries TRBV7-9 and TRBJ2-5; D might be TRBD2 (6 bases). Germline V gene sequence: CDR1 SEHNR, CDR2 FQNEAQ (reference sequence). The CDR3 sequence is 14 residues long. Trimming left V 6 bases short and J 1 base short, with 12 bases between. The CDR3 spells CASSSGLGQETQYF. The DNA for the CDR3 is TGTGCCAGCAGTTCGGGACTTGGCCAAGAGACCCAGTACTTC.

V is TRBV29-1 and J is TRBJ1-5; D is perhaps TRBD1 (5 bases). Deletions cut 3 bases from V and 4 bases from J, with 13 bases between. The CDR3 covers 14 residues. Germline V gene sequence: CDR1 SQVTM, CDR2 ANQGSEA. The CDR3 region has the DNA TGCAGCGTTGACACAGGAAACCCTAATCAGCCCCAGCATTTT. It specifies CSVDTGNPNQPQHF.

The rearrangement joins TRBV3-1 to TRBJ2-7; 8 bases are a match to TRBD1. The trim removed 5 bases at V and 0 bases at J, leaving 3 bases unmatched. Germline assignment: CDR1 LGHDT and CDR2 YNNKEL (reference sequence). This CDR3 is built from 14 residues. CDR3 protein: CASSAQGASYEQYF. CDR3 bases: TGTGCCAGCAGCGCCCAGGGGGCCTCCTACGAGCAGTACTTC.

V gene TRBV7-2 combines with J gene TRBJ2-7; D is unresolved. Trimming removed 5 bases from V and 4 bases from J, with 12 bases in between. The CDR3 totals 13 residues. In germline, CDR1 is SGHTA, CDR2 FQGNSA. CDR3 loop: CASSPDAIYEQYF. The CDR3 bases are TGTGCCAGCAGCCCCGACGCGATTTACGAGCAGTACTTC.

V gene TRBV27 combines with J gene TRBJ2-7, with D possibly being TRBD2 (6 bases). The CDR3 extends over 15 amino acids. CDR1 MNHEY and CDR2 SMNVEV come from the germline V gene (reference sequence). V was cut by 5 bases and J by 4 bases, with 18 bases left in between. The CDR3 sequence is CASSTWEEWPYEQYF. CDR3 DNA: TGTGCCAGCAGTACCTGGGAGGAATGGCCTTACGAGCAGTACTTC.

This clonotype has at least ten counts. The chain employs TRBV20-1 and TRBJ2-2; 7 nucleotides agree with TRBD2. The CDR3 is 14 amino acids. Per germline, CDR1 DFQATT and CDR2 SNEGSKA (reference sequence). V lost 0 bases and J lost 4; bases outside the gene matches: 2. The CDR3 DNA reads TGCAGTGCTAGAGATGGCGGGAGCACCGGGGAGCTGTTTTTT. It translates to CSARDGGSTGELFF.

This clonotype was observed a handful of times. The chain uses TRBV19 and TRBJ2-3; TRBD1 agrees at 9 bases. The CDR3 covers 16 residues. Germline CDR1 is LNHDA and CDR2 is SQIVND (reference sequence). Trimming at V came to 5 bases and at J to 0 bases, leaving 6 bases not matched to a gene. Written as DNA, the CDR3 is TGTGCCAGTAGTGCCCCCGGGACAGGGAGCACAGATACGCAGTATTTT. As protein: CASSAPGTGSTDTQYF.

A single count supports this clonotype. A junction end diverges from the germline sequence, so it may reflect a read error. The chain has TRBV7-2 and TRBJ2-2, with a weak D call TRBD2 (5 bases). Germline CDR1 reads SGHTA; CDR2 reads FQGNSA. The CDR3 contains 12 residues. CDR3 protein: CASSLTTGEPFF. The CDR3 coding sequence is TGTGCCAGCAGCTTGACCACCGGGGAGCCGTTTTTT.

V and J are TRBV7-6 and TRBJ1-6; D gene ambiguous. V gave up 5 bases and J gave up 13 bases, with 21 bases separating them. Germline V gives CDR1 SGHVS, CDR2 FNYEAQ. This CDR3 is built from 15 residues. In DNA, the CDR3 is TGTGCCAGCAGCGTACGTACGGACCGATTCTCGCCCCTCCACTTT. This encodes CASSVRTDRFSPLHF. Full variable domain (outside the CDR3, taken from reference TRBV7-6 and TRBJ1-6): GAGVSQSPRYKVTKRGQDVALRCDPISGHVSLYWYRQALGQGPEFLTYFNYEAQQDKSGLPNDRFSAERPEGSISTLTIQRTEQRDSAMYRCASSVRTDRFSPLHFGNGTRLTVT.

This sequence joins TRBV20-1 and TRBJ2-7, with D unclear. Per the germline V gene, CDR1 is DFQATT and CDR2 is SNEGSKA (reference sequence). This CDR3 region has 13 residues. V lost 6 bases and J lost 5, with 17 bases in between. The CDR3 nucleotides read TGCAGTGCGTATCGAGGAGTACACCACGAGCAGTACTTC. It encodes CSAYRGVHHEQYF.

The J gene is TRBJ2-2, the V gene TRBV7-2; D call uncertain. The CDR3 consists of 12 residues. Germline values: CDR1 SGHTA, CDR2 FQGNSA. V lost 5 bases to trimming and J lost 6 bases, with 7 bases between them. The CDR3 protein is CASSRTAGELFF. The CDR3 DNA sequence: TGTGCCAGCAGCCGTACCGCCGGGGAGCTGTTTTTT.

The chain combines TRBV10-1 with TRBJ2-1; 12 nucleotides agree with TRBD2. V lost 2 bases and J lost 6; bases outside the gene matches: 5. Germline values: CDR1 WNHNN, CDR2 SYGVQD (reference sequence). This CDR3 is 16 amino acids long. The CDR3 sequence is CASSEGTSGRGNEQFF. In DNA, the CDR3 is TGCGCCAGCAGTGAGGGGACTAGCGGGCGCGGCAATGAGCAGTTCTTC.

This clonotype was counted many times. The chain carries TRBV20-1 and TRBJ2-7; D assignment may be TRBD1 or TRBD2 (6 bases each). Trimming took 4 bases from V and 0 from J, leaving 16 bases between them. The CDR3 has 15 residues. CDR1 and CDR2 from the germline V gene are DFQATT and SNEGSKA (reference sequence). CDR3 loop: CSATREGGFSYEQYF. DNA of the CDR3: TGCAGTGCTACTCGAGAGGGGGGCTTCTCCTACGAGCAGTACTTC.

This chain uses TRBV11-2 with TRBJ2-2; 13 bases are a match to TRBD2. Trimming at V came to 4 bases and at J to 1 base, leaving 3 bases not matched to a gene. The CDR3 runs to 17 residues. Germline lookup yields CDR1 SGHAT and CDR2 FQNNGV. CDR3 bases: TGTGCCAGCAGCTCCCGGACTAGCGGGAGGAACACCGGGGAGCTGTTTTTT. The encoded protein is CASSSRTSGRNTGELFF. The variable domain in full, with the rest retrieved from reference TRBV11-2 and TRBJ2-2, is EAGVAQSPRYKIIEKRQSVAFWCNPISGHATLYWYQQILGQGPKLLIQFQNNGVVDDSQLPKDRFSAERLKGVDSTLKIQPAKLEDSAVYLCASSSRTSGRNTGELFFGEGSRLTVL.

This chain's CDR3 is CATSRDFTETQYF. CDR3 sequence (DNA): TGTGCCACCAGCAGAGATTTTACGGAGACCCAGTACTTC. The chain uses TRBV15 and TRBJ2-5, with D uncertain. The germline CDR1 and CDR2 sequences are LNHNV and YYDKDF (reference sequence). Trimming stripped 0 bases from V and 5 bases from J, with 7 bases between. This CDR3 is built from 13 residues.